The rows below give T cell receptor beta chains drawn from one sample of a study of blood T cell repertoires in COVID-19. Using immunoSEQ multiplex PCR, the repertoire was profiled, and TCRdb retains in-frame clones only, with some absent. The data hold 100,000 to 150,000 clones, with around 80% observed a single time. Sequencing input: peripheral blood. The receptor source for this set is a man between 65 and 85 years old with acute or convalescent COVID-19. Both conserved end residues are part of each CDR3. A D gene is named only where the DNA matches it firmly.

CDR3nt: TGTGCCAGCAGCCAAGGGACTCACGCTGAAGCTTTCTTT
CDR3aa: CASSQGTHAEAFF
d_gene: NA
j_gene: TRBJ1-1
v_gene: TRBV3-1/TRBV3-2

CDR3nt: TGTGCCAGCAGTGAATGGGGCAGGGTAGGCAATGGCTACACCTTC
CDR3aa: CASSEWGRVGNGYTF
d_gene: NA
j_gene: TRBJ1-2
v_gene: TRBV2

CDR3nt: TGTGCCAGCTCACCTTCAACAGACTCCTACGAGCAGTACTTC
CDR3aa: CASSPSTDSYEQYF
d_gene: NA
j_gene: TRBJ2-7
v_gene: TRBV18

CDR3nt: TGTGCCAGCAGTTTAAATCGTGGGAGTGAGCAGTTCTTC
CDR3aa: CASSLNRGSEQFF
d_gene: NA
j_gene: TRBJ2-1
v_gene: TRBV28

CDR3nt: TGTGCCAGCAGCTTGGTAGCGGGGGGGCAGTATGAGCAGTTCTTC
CDR3aa: CASSLVAGGQYEQFF
d_gene: TRBD2
j_gene: TRBJ2-1
v_gene: TRBV5-4

CDR3nt: TGTGCCAGCAGCTCCTACTACGAGCAGTACTTC
CDR3aa: CASSSYYEQYF
d_gene: NA
j_gene: TRBJ2-7
v_gene: TRBV7-8

CDR3nt: TGCGCCAGCAGTGAGGCGGGACAGGGGATAAAGAATGAGCAGTTCTTC
CDR3aa: CASSEAGQGIKNEQFF
d_gene: TRBD1
j_gene: TRBJ2-1
v_gene: TRBV10-1

CDR3nt: TGCAGTGCTAGTGTCTACGGGGAGCCCCAAGAGACCCAGTACTTC
CDR3aa: CSASVYGEPQETQYF
d_gene: NA
j_gene: TRBJ2-5
v_gene: TRBV20-1

CDR3nt: TGCGCCAGCAGCTTGCAGGATATGAACACTGAAGCTTTCTTT
CDR3aa: CASSLQDMNTEAFF
d_gene: NA
j_gene: TRBJ1-1
v_gene: TRBV5-1

CDR3nt: TGCGCCAGCAGCTTGGTCGGGGAACCTAATGAAAAACTGTTTTTT
CDR3aa: CASSLVGEPNEKLFF
d_gene: NA
j_gene: TRBJ1-4
v_gene: TRBV5-1